The sequence of this T cell receptor beta chain was determined in a study of beta chain features in type 1 diabetes. This clone was counted only a few times. The antigen is undetermined. Study-wide results and limits: Moderately but significantly shorter TCRB CDR3s were found in Type 1 diabetes patients in all four CD4+ subsets.

The isolated RNA, all of it, was reverse transcribed, so expressed TCRB transcripts were what got sequenced. The assay was immunoSEQ multiplex PCR, and TCRdb's table has in-frame clones only and misses some. The sample consists of under 400,000 clones, about 18% of them appearing once. Approximately 110 mL of blood, on average, came from one heparinised draw per donor. Staining for CD45RO/CCR7/CD25/CD127/CD95/CD27 allowed sorting of CD4+ naive, central memory, regulatory and stem cell-like memory cells. Sequencing used naive CD4+ T cells from blood. The origin of this receptor is a woman younger than 35 in good health.

DNA for the CDR3: TGTGCCAGCAGCCAATCGGGCGGGGAGCTGTTTTTT. As protein: CASSQSGGELFF. The chain uses TRBV7-3 and TRBJ2-2; D is undetermined. The CDR3 sequence is 12 residues long. Trimming pared 5 bases from V and 7 bases from J, leaving 8 bases between. Germline V gene lookup returns CDR1 SGHTA and CDR2 FQGTGA.